The 27 T cell receptor beta chains presented below share a single source sample, sequenced in a study of glioma-infiltrating T cells after dendritic cell vaccination. Time point defined: after dendritic cell vaccination, including at tumor progression/relapse. Profiling relied on immunoSEQ multiplex PCR, and the TCRdb table lists in-frame clones only, not all of them. This sample yields around 23,000 clones, of which roughly 91% are seen a single time; roughly 2.9% belongs to the top ten. The material was blood, obtained after dendritic cell vaccination. Receptors originate from a human donor with glioblastoma.

J is TRBJ2-7 and V is TRBV6-4; TRBD2 might be the D (6 bases). The germline V gene encodes CDR1 MRHNA and CDR2 SNTAGT. V dropped 0 bases and J dropped 7 bases, with 13 bases sitting between them. The length of the CDR3 is 14 residues. CDR3 DNA sequence: TGTGCCAGCAGTGACTCCGGGACTTCCTCTGAGCAGTACTTC. Translating gives CASSDSGTSSEQYF.

This chain connects TRBV5-8 to TRBJ2-3; TRBD2 matches at 9 bases. From germline, CDR1 is SGHTS and CDR2 YDEGEE. V lost 5 bases, J lost 3 bases, and 4 bases stayed unmatched. There are 14 residues in the CDR3. The CDR3 protein is CASSRAGGTDTQYF. The CDR3 DNA sequence: TGTGCCAGCAGTCGAGCGGGGGGTACAGATACGCAGTATTTT.

The CDR3 nucleotides are TGCGCCAGCAGCTTGGGGGGACAGGTAGTTACTGAAGCTTTCTTT. Encoded protein: CASSLGGQVVTEAFF. The genes are TRBV5-1 and TRBJ1-1; 8 positions agree with TRBD1. Germline trimming cut 0 bases from V and 5 bases from J; bases unmatched to any gene: 6. Germline V CDR1 and CDR2: SGHRS, YFSETQ. This CDR3 has 15 residues.

This chain links TRBV12-5 with TRBJ2-7; tentative D call: TRBD1 (6 bases). Germline lookup yields CDR1 LGHNT and CDR2 FRNRAP. V lost 8 bases, J lost 4 bases, and 18 bases lay in between. The CDR3 has 14 amino acids. This chain's CDR3 is CASLAPDRLYEQYF. Here the CDR3 DNA reads TGTGCTAGTTTGGCCCCCGACAGGCTATACGAGCAGTACTTC.

The chain carries TRBV7-8 and TRBJ1-1; unclear D gene. CDR1 SGHVS and CDR2 FQNEAQ come from the germline V gene. V shed 4 bases and J shed 3 bases, with 18 bases lying between them. The CDR3 spans 16 residues. CDR3 sequence: CASSSTLLGGHTEAFF. The CDR3 DNA follows: TGTGCCAGCAGCTCCACACTCCTCGGAGGGCACACTGAAGCTTTCTTT.

This clone was recorded only once. The chain uses TRBV18 and TRBJ1-6; 10 bases are a match to TRBD1. The CDR3 has 14 amino acids. CDR1 and CDR2 from the germline V gene are KGHSH and LQKENI. V lost 2 bases and J lost 8; bases outside the gene matches: 0. In DNA, the CDR3 is TGTGCCAGCTCACCAGGGACAGGGGATTCACCCCTCCACTTT. Translated: CASSPGTGDSPLHF. Variable domain in full (rest from reference TRBV18 and TRBJ1-6): NAGVMQNPRHLVRRRGQEARLRCSPMKGHSHVYWYRQLPEEGLKFMVYLQKENIIDESGMPKERFSAEFPKEGPSILRIQQVVRGDSAAYFCASSPGTGDSPLHFGNGTRLTVT.

The chain recombines TRBV30 with TRBJ1-4, with D maybe TRBD1 (5 bases). The V end was cut by 3 bases, the J end by 14 bases, with 25 bases between. This CDR3 is 15 amino acids long. Germline V gene sequence: CDR1 GTSNPN, CDR2 SVGIG (reference sequence). The CDR3 DNA follows: TGTGCCTGGAGAATGGGAGCGGGGGTCGCCTCCCCCCTGTTTTTT. Protein sequence: CAWRMGAGVASPLFF.

Concerning this clone itself: At one end, the junction sequence differs from germline, possibly due to a read error. The sample carries other DNA sequences with the same CDR3. The V gene is TRBV11-2, the J gene TRBJ1-6, with D unclear. CDR1 SGHAT and CDR2 FQNNGV come from the germline V gene. The CDR3 has 13 amino acids. CDR3: CASTWAFNSPLHF. CDR3 in DNA: TGTGCCAGCACTTGGGCCTTTAATTCCCCCCTCCACTTT. Combining the CDR3 with reference TRBV11-2 and TRBJ1-6 gives the whole variable domain EAGVAQSPRYKIIEKRQSVAFWCNPISGHATLYWYQQILGQGPKLLIQFQNNGVVDDSQLPKDRFSAERLKGVDSTLKIQPAKLEDSAVYLCASTWAFNSPLHFGNGTRLTVT.

The chain carries TRBV6-1 and TRBJ2-7, with 13 bases lining up with TRBD2. V dropped 4 bases and J dropped 4; count of bases not matched to a gene: 4. CDR3 size: 15 residues. The germline V gene has CDR1 MNHNS and CDR2 SASEGT. The CDR3 DNA reads TGTGCCAGCAGTGGAGCGACTAGCGGGGGGTACGAGCAGTACTTC. Its translation is CASSGATSGGYEQYF.

The V call is TRBV27, the J call TRBJ2-1; 7 bases align to TRBD2. The germline V gene encodes CDR1 MNHEY and CDR2 SMNVEV (reference sequence). This CDR3 is 14 amino acids long. Trimming took 8 bases from V and 3 from J; bases not matched to a gene: 7. The CDR3 nucleotides are TGTGCCAGCCTAATCGGGGGGATCTACAATGAGCAGTTCTTC. Its protein product is CASLIGGIYNEQFF.

This clone was counted a few times. The rearrangement links TRBV15 to TRBJ2-2, with D tentatively TRBD2 (6 bases). The CDR3 loop spans 16 amino acids. V dropped 5 bases and J dropped 1 base, with 14 bases sitting between them. In germline, CDR1 is LNHNV, CDR2 YYDKDF (reference sequence). Written as DNA, the CDR3 is TGTGCCACCAGCCGACTAGACAGTGTGAACACCGGGGAGCTGTTTTTT. Amino acids: CATSRLDSVNTGELFF.

The V call is TRBV7-6, the J call TRBJ2-2, with 7 bases that match TRBD2. Germline values: CDR1 SGHVS, CDR2 FNYEAQ. V gave up 0 bases and J gave up 5 bases; unmatched junction bases: 3. The CDR3 sequence is 15 residues long. CDR3 amino acids: CASSLAPGGTGELFF. The CDR3 nucleotides read TGTGCCAGCAGCTTAGCGCCCGGGGGGACCGGGGAGCTGTTTTTT.

This sequence joins TRBV25-1 and TRBJ2-7, with a tentative D call TRBD2 (5 bases). In germline, CDR1 is MGHDK, CDR2 SYGVNS. The CDR3 contains 14 residues. Trimming shortened V by 3 bases and J by 6 bases, and 15 bases separated the two germline ends. The CDR3 loop is CASSESRSGGEQYF. CDR3 in DNA: TGTGCCAGCAGTGAGAGTCGATCAGGAGGCGAGCAGTACTTC.

This clone has just one count. The V and J genes are TRBV6-5 and TRBJ2-6; D uncertain. Germline values: CDR1 MNHEY, CDR2 SVGAGI. This CDR3 is 15 amino acids long. The V end lost 4 bases, the J end lost 2 bases, and 9 bases lay between the germline ends. DNA of the CDR3: TGTGCCAGCAGTTTCCGGGTAGCTGGGGCCAACGTCCTGACTTTC. Translation: CASSFRVAGANVLTF.

The V gene is TRBV6-6, the J gene TRBJ1-3; 7 bases fit TRBD1. Per germline, CDR1 MNHNY and CDR2 SVGAGI (reference sequence). The trim removed 7 bases at V and 4 bases at J, leaving 7 bases unmatched. This CDR3 spans 14 amino acids. The CDR3 spells CASTDRVVGNTIYF. The CDR3 nucleotides read TGTGCCAGCACCGACAGGGTAGTGGGAAACACCATATATTTT.

For the CDR3, the DNA is TGTGCCAGCAGTTTGATAGCGGGGGGGCCTGATACGCAGTATTTT. Its translation: CASSLIAGGPDTQYF. The chain carries TRBV6-1 and TRBJ2-3; 11 nucleotides align to TRBD2. The CDR3 consists of 15 residues. V lost 5 bases to trimming and J lost 6 bases; unmatched junction nucleotides: 7. CDR1 MNHNS and CDR2 SASEGT come from the germline V gene.

The chain recombines TRBV7-9 with TRBJ2-3; 11 nucleotides match TRBD2. Looked up from germline, CDR1 is SEHNR and CDR2 is FQNEAQ (reference sequence). The CDR3 totals 15 residues. V lost 5 bases and J lost 4; bases outside the gene matches: 5. CDR3 sequence: CASSQVAGGADTQYF. The CDR3 nucleotides read TGTGCCAGCAGCCAAGTAGCGGGGGGGGCAGATACGCAGTATTTT.

The chain carries TRBV4-2 and TRBJ1-5; tentatively, D is TRBD1 (6 bases). Germline V gene sequence: CDR1 LGHNA, CDR2 YNFKEQ. This CDR3 is built from 13 residues. V was cut by 0 bases and J by 15 bases, with 15 bases left in between. The CDR3 bases are TGTGCCAGCAGCCAAGAGTACGAAGGGGGTCGGCATTTT. Its protein product is CASSQEYEGGRHF.

The V call is TRBV5-6, the J call TRBJ1-1; weak D call: TRBD1 (5 bases). CDR1 is SGHDT, CDR2 YYEEEE, per germline. The CDR3 loop spans 15 amino acids. V dropped 1 base and J dropped 1 base, with 11 bases sitting between them. The CDR3 protein is CASSLWAGPNTEAFF. The CDR3, as DNA: TGTGCCAGCAGCTTGTGGGCAGGGCCGAACACTGAAGCTTTCTTT.

The chain employs TRBV11-3 and TRBJ2-7, with a tentative D call TRBD1 (5 bases). Germline V gene data show CDR1 as SGHNT and CDR2 as YENEEA. The length of the CDR3 is 17 residues. V dropped 0 bases and J dropped 5 bases, with 20 bases sitting between them. CDR3 in DNA: TGTGCCAGCAGCTTAGATCAGAGGCCAGGGTCAATTCACGAGCAGTACTTC. Protein product: CASSLDQRPGSIHEQYF.

The chain joins TRBV2 to TRBJ2-3, with D possibly TRBD1 on 6 matching bases. The CDR3 has 14 residues. Germline assignment: CDR1 SNHLY and CDR2 FYNNEI. The V end was cut by 5 bases, the J end by 8 bases, with 17 bases between. The CDR3 sequence is CASSSPSNRATQYF. The CDR3 nucleotides are TGTGCCAGCAGTTCCCCGTCCAACAGGGCTACGCAGTATTTT.

The rearrangement uses TRBV4-2 and TRBJ2-7; tentatively, D is TRBD2 (5 bases). The germline gives CDR1 LGHNA, CDR2 YNFKEQ. The CDR3 is made up of 16 amino acids. V lost 0 bases and J lost 6, with 18 bases in between. Written as DNA, the CDR3 is TGTGCCAGCAGCCAAGATTTTCCCCCCGAGGGATCCGAGCAGTACTTC. Its protein product is CASSQDFPPEGSEQYF.

This chain connects TRBV5-1 to TRBJ2-4; D is perhaps TRBD1 (6 bases). V was pared by 6 bases and J by 15 bases, with 37 bases between. In germline, CDR1 is SGHRS, CDR2 YFSETQ. The CDR3 runs to 18 residues. The CDR3, as DNA: TGCGCCAGCACCCGAGGGTCCACAGGGCCCGTCGGGCAATCCGGTCTGTACTTC. Translation: CASTRGSTGPVGQSGLYF.

The V and J genes are TRBV7-9 and TRBJ2-5; D is unresolved. Germline lookup yields CDR1 SEHNR and CDR2 FQNEAQ (reference sequence). The V end was cut by 5 bases, the J end by 4 bases, with 17 bases between. CDR3 size: 15 residues. The CDR3 reads CASSPLDPDLETQYF. The CDR3 coding sequence is TGTGCCAGCAGCCCGTTGGATCCCGACTTAGAGACCCAGTACTTC. Full variable domain (remainder filled in from reference TRBV7-9 and TRBJ2-5): DTGVSQNPRHKITKRGQNVTFRCDPISEHNRLYWYRQTLGQGPEFLTYFQNEAQLEKSRLLSDRFSAERPKGSFSTLEIQRTEQGDSAMYLCASSPLDPDLETQYFGPGTRLLVL.

V is TRBV7-9 and J is TRBJ2-3; 7 bases map to TRBD2. Per the germline V gene, CDR1 is SEHNR and CDR2 is FQNEAQ (reference sequence). The CDR3 spans 15 residues. Losses at the gene ends were 7 bases for V and 7 bases for J; bases not matched to a gene: 14. CDR3 bases: TGTGCCAGCAACGGGGTTGGGGGGGTCGGGTATACGCAGTATTTT. Protein product: CASNGVGGVGYTQYF.

The chain joins TRBV5-4 to TRBJ1-2, with TRBD1 matching over 8 bases. With V trimmed by 0 bases and J by 5 bases, 6 bases remained unmatched. The CDR3 runs 15 residues. Germline V lookup: CDR1 SGHNT, CDR2 YYREEE (reference sequence). The CDR3 DNA is TGTGCCAGCAGCTTGGAGGGGACAGGTACTTATGGCTACACCTTC. As protein: CASSLEGTGTYGYTF.

The V call is TRBV18, the J call TRBJ1-4, with D possibly matching TRBD1 (6 bases). From germline, CDR1 is KGHSH and CDR2 LQKENI. Trimming removed 4 bases at V and 4 bases at J, with 13 bases between. The CDR3 covers 15 residues. The CDR3 nucleotides read TGTGCCAGCTCACTGACAGGCCGTATTAATGAAAAACTGTTTTTT. It translates to CASSLTGRINEKLFF.